The 25 T cell receptor beta chains below all came from one sample that was sequenced in a study of OX40 agonist ivuxolimab in advanced cancers. The assay was immunoSEQ multiplex PCR, and TCRdb's table has in-frame clones only and misses some. The data show around 76,000 clones, about 90% seen once. The source was CD4+ or CD8+ T cells sorted from blood, collected in a trial of the OX40 agonist ivuxolimab. Receptor source: an adult with an advanced solid tumor such as melanoma, head and neck, liver or kidney cancer.

The genes are TRBV7-8 and TRBJ2-6, with D unclear. The CDR3 has 13 residues. Germline CDR1 is SGHVS and CDR2 is FQNEAQ. Deletions cut 5 bases from V and 12 bases from J, with 14 bases between. The CDR3 DNA follows: TGTGCCAGCAGCCCCCGCTTCTTTCGCGTCCTGACTTTC. Encoded protein: CASSPRFFRVLTF.

The chain employs TRBV28 and TRBJ2-6; 8 nucleotides match TRBD2. The trim removed 3 bases at V and 2 bases at J, leaving 0 bases unmatched. The germline CDR1 and CDR2 sequences are MDHEN and SYDVKM. The CDR3 spans 15 residues. The chain's CDR3 is CASSFGRAGANVLTF. CDR3 nucleotides: TGTGCCAGCAGTTTCGGGAGGGCTGGGGCCAACGTCCTGACTTTC.

The V and J genes are TRBV2 and TRBJ1-2; maybe TRBD1 (6 bases). V was cut by 7 bases and J by 8 bases, with 11 bases left in between. CDR3 length: 11 residues. Germline CDR1 and CDR2: SNHLY and FYNNEI. CDR3 loop: CASTRGGGYTF. DNA of the CDR3: TGTGCCAGCACGCGGGGGGGCGGCTACACCTTC.

J is TRBJ1-2 and V is TRBV29-1; D not certain. Trimming took 6 bases from V and 8 from J, leaving 16 bases between them. Looked up from germline, CDR1 is SQVTM and CDR2 is ANQGSEA. This CDR3 is 12 amino acids long. The chain's CDR3 is CSVFDSSGGYTF. In DNA, the CDR3 is TGCAGCGTCTTCGACTCAAGCGGAGGCTACACCTTC.

The rearrangement joins TRBV10-1 to TRBJ2-1; 11 nucleotides line up with TRBD2. Germline assignment: CDR1 WNHNN and CDR2 SYGVQD (reference sequence). The CDR3 covers 12 residues. Trimming at V came to 6 bases and at J to 10 bases, leaving 2 bases not matched to a gene. The CDR3 here is CASSSSGGEQFF. Written as DNA, the CDR3 is TGCGCCAGCAGCTCTAGCGGGGGGGAGCAGTTCTTC.

Note on this clone: The same CDR3 also results from other DNA sequences found in this sample. The chain links TRBV7-2 to TRBJ1-6; maybe TRBD1 (5 bases). This CDR3 contains 15 residues. V lost 5 bases and J lost 7, with 15 bases in between. Germline V gene sequence: CDR1 SGHTA, CDR2 FQGNSA. CDR3 amino acids: CASSTGTRENSPLHF. The CDR3 DNA reads as TGTGCCAGCAGCACGGGGACTCGGGAAAATTCACCCCTCCACTTT.

The chain carries TRBV25-1 and TRBJ1-1; no clear D. Germline-derived CDR1 and CDR2 are MGHDK and SYGVNS. This CDR3 is built from 9 residues. Trimming shortened V by 8 bases and J by 11 bases, and 9 bases separated the two germline ends. CDR3 protein: CASRVGAFF. The CDR3 nucleotides are TGTGCCAGCCGAGTGGGGGCTTTCTTT.

The chain couples TRBV5-1 to TRBJ1-1; D is ambiguous. Germline assignment: CDR1 SGHRS and CDR2 YFSETQ. The CDR3 extends over 13 amino acids. Trimming took 0 bases from V and 7 from J, leaving 10 bases between them. The CDR3 loop is CASSLVGGIEAFF. The CDR3 DNA follows: TGCGCCAGCAGCTTGGTGGGCGGAATTGAAGCTTTCTTT. The entire variable domain, with the rest obtained from reference TRBV5-1 and TRBJ1-1, is as follows: KAGVTQTPRYLIKTRGQQVTLSCSPISGHRSVSWYQQTPGQGLQFLFEYFSETQRNKGNFPGRFSGRQFSNSRSEMNVSTLELGDSALYLCASSLVGGIEAFFGQGTRLTVV.

V and J are TRBV2 and TRBJ2-3; TRBD2 matches at 7 bases. The trim removed 7 bases at V and 1 base at J, leaving 11 bases unmatched. The CDR3 covers 16 residues. Looked up from germline, CDR1 is SNHLY and CDR2 is FYNNEI. This CDR3 reads CASNSLGGWGTDTQYF. The CDR3 DNA sequence: TGTGCCAGCAACTCCCTGGGGGGGTGGGGCACAGATACGCAGTATTTT.

The chain recombines TRBV7-2 with TRBJ2-2, with D tentatively TRBD1 or TRBD2 (5 bases each). Trimming removed 6 bases at V and 7 bases at J, with 12 bases between. Germline CDR1 SGHTA, CDR2 FQGNSA. The CDR3 runs 13 residues. The CDR3 DNA reads TGTGCCAGCAGTTATGAGGGGTACGGGGAGCTGTTTTTT. This gives the protein CASSYEGYGELFF.

The V and J genes are TRBV7-8 and TRBJ1-4; 8 nucleotides match TRBD1. The CDR3 runs to 14 residues. V shed 5 bases and J 7 bases; nucleotides not matched to a gene: 6. Germline assignment: CDR1 SGHVS and CDR2 FQNEAQ. For the CDR3, the DNA is TGTGCCAGCAGCACCAGACAGGGGAGTGAAAAACTGTTTTTT. Amino acid sequence: CASSTRQGSEKLFF.

This sequence joins TRBV11-2 and TRBJ2-1, with a weak D call TRBD2 (5 bases). This CDR3 has 13 amino acids. In germline, CDR1 is SGHAT, CDR2 FQNNGV. Trimming took 3 bases from V and 8 from J, leaving 11 bases between them. The CDR3 DNA reads TGTGCCAGCAGCTTTAGTGGGAGCCATGAGCAGTTCTTC. Its translation: CASSFSGSHEQFF.

The chain has TRBV14 and TRBJ2-3, with unresolved D. The CDR3 length is 12 residues. Trimming shortened V by 1 base and J by 4 bases, and 3 bases separated the two germline ends. The germline gives CDR1 SGHDN, CDR2 FVKESK. DNA for the CDR3: TGTGCCAGCAGCCAAGGAGCAGATACGCAGTATTTT. This encodes CASSQGADTQYF.

The genes are TRBV5-1 and TRBJ1-4; 9 bases match TRBD1. With V trimmed by 4 bases and J by 4 bases, 11 bases remained unmatched. The CDR3 spans 17 residues. Germline V lookup: CDR1 SGHRS, CDR2 YFSETQ. DNA of the CDR3: TGCGCCAGCAGCCCGGACAGGGGTCCCTCTCTTAATGAAAAACTGTTTTTT. Translation: CASSPDRGPSLNEKLFF.

The V call is TRBV5-1, the J call TRBJ1-4; TRBD1 matches 8 bases. Per germline, CDR1 SGHRS and CDR2 YFSETQ. There are 15 residues in the CDR3. With 4 bases clipped from V and 0 bases from J, the junction kept 2 bases outside the gene matches. The CDR3 protein is CASSVQGATNEKLFF. The DNA of the CDR3 is TGCGCCAGCAGCGTACAGGGGGCAACTAATGAAAAACTGTTTTTT.

In this sample, this clone turned up a few times. The chain uses TRBV5-4 and TRBJ1-2; D ambiguous. The V end was cut by 4 bases, the J end by 3 bases, with 10 bases between. From germline, CDR1 is SGHNT and CDR2 YYREEE (reference sequence). The length of the CDR3 is 13 residues. The CDR3 here is CASSPGNHYGYTF. The CDR3 DNA follows: TGTGCCAGCAGCCCCGGGAACCACTATGGCTACACCTTC.

J is TRBJ1-2 and V is TRBV28; 7 bases line up with TRBD1. Trimming at V came to 4 bases and at J to 4 bases, leaving 12 bases not matched to a gene. Germline values: CDR1 MDHEN, CDR2 SYDVKM. The CDR3 loop spans 16 amino acids. The DNA of the CDR3 is TGTGCCAGCAGTTCACGACAGGGAGCGTCTCCCTATGGCTACACCTTC. This encodes CASSSRQGASPYGYTF.

DNA for the CDR3: TGTGCCAGCAGCCCTGATGGGGGCGTACACGAGCAGTACTTC. Its translation: CASSPDGGVHEQYF. The chain combines TRBV6-5 with TRBJ2-7; tentative D call: TRBD1 (6 bases). V lost 6 bases and J lost 5, with 17 bases in between. CDR3 length: 14 residues. Germline assignment: CDR1 MNHEY and CDR2 SVGAGI.

CDR3 bases: TGCAGCGTTGATTCCTGGCAGGGAGACTATGGCTACACCTTC. This encodes CSVDSWQGDYGYTF. V gene TRBV29-1 combines with J gene TRBJ1-2; possible D gene TRBD1, 5 bases. V lost 3 bases and J 3 bases, leaving 14 bases between the germline ends. CDR1 and CDR2 from the germline V gene are SQVTM and ANQGSEA. The CDR3 is made up of 14 amino acids.

The chain employs TRBV11-2 and TRBJ1-4; possibly TRBD1 for D (5 bases). Between the trimmed V and J ends, which lost 3 bases and 4 bases, there was a span of 12 bases. CDR3 length: 15 amino acids. CDR1 and CDR2 (germline): SGHAT, FQNNGV. CDR3 coding DNA: TGTGCCAGCAGCTTTGCGGGACTCATTAATGAAAAACTGTTTTTT. Its protein is CASSFAGLINEKLFF.

The rearrangement uses TRBV5-1 and TRBJ1-5, with D perhaps TRBD1 (5 bases). The length of the CDR3 is 14 residues. CDR1 SGHRS and CDR2 YFSETQ come from the germline V gene. V dropped 4 bases and J dropped 2 bases, with 10 bases sitting between them. CDR3 in DNA: TGCGCCAGCAGCCCTCGGGGGGGCAATCAGCCCCAGCATTTT. It is translated as CASSPRGGNQPQHF.

This clone was observed a handful of times. V usage is TRBV7-2 and J usage is TRBJ2-7; D might be TRBD2 (6 bases). The CDR3 sequence is 14 residues long. The V and J ends lost 2 bases and 2 bases respectively, with 10 bases between them. Per germline, CDR1 SGHTA and CDR2 FQGNSA. In nucleotides, the CDR3 is TGTGCCAGCAGCTTACCGGGGGAAACCTACGAGCAGTACTTC. It yields the protein CASSLPGETYEQYF.

V is TRBV7-2 and J is TRBJ2-1; D perhaps matches TRBD2 (6 bases). Per the germline V gene, CDR1 is SGHTA and CDR2 is FQGNSA. Trimming cost V 6 bases and J 6 bases, with 12 bases left between them. This CDR3 region has 13 residues. The CDR3 is CASRYLAINEQFF. CDR3 sequence (DNA): TGTGCCAGCAGGTACCTAGCGATCAATGAGCAGTTCTTC.

This rearrangement joins TRBV4-3 to TRBJ2-5; 10 bases align to TRBD1. The V gene end was trimmed by 6 bases and the J gene end by 5 bases; junction bases not matched to a gene: 6. CDR1 LGHNA and CDR2 YSLEER come from the germline V gene. The CDR3 length is 14 residues. Here the CDR3 DNA reads TGCGCCAGCAGTCGGACAGGGGGTGGCGAGACCCAGTACTTC. Protein: CASSRTGGGETQYF.

This sequence joins TRBV6-5 and TRBJ2-7; 7 nucleotides match TRBD1. V shed 2 bases, J shed 5 bases, and the junction held 6 bases outside the gene matches. CDR1 is MNHEY, CDR2 SVGAGI, per germline. The CDR3 extends over 14 amino acids. The CDR3 region has the DNA TGTGCCAGCAGTTACCTACAGGGGAACCACGAGCAGTACTTC. Its protein product is CASSYLQGNHEQYF.